The 28 T cell receptor beta chains presented below share a single source sample, sequenced in a study of blood T cell repertoires in COVID-19. Assay used: immunoSEQ multiplex PCR; TCRdb lists only in-frame clones, some missing. The sample includes some 510,000 clones, more than 75% of them seen just once. Sequences were obtained from PBMCs or T cells enriched from blood (not recorded which). The source is a woman aged 40 to 49 who had recovered from COVID-19.

The rearrangement joins TRBV2 to TRBJ2-2, with TRBD2 identical over 8 bases. The CDR3 extends over 15 amino acids. Germline CDR1 SNHLY, CDR2 FYNNEI. The junction had 5 bases not matched to a gene; V was cut back by 7 bases and J by 1 base. The CDR3 region has the DNA TGTGCCAGCATGGGGACTAGAGAGAACACCGGGGAGCTGTTTTTT. This codes for CASMGTRENTGELFF.

V gene TRBV5-6 combines with J gene TRBJ2-3, with D maybe TRBD1 (6 bases). V was clipped by 0 bases and J by 4 bases, with 18 bases between them. Germline CDR1 and CDR2: SGHDT and YYEEEE. The CDR3 length is 17 residues. In DNA form, the CDR3 reads TGTGCCAGCAGCTTGGGTACATCGACAGGCTCCCCAGATACGCAGTATTTT. Translating it yields CASSLGTSTGSPDTQYF.

This chain joins TRBV3-1 (or the pseudogene TRBV3-2) and TRBJ2-3, with TRBD2 matching 8 bases. J lost 0 bases, V lost 2 bases, and 4 bases had no gene match. The CDR3 is made up of 16 amino acids. Germline CDR1 is LGHDT and CDR2 is YNNKEL (reference sequence). The CDR3 DNA follows: TGTGCCAGCAGCCAACAAACTAGCGGAAGCACAGATACGCAGTATTTT. It encodes CASSQQTSGSTDTQYF.

This chain connects TRBV13 to TRBJ1-1; D is unclear. Germline lookup yields CDR1 PRHDT and CDR2 FYEKMQ (reference sequence). This CDR3 has 15 residues. V was cut by 4 bases and J by 1 base, with 13 bases left in between. The CDR3 is CASSSFFQENTEAFF. CDR3 nucleotides: TGTGCCAGCAGCTCCTTTTTCCAGGAGAACACTGAAGCTTTCTTT.

The rearrangement links TRBV20-1 to TRBJ2-6; 7 positions agree with TRBD2. Trimming cost V 6 bases and J 2 bases; bases outside gene matches: 4. In germline, CDR1 is DFQATT, CDR2 SNEGSKA (reference sequence). The CDR3 loop spans 14 amino acids. The CDR3 spells CSASGGAGANVLTF. The CDR3 DNA sequence: TGCAGTGCCAGTGGGGGGGCTGGGGCCAACGTCCTGACTTTC.

The chain is built from TRBV11-2 and TRBJ2-7; D is uncertain. The germline V gene encodes CDR1 SGHAT and CDR2 FQNNGV. V lost 1 base and J lost 1, with 8 bases in between. There are 14 residues in the CDR3. CDR3 nucleotides: TGTGCCAGCAGCTTAGTTCTACAGTCCTACGAGCAGTACTTC. Translated, it gives CASSLVLQSYEQYF. Supplemented by reference TRBV11-2 and TRBJ2-7, the full variable domain reads EAGVAQSPRYKIIEKRQSVAFWCNPISGHATLYWYQQILGQGPKLLIQFQNNGVVDDSQLPKDRFSAERLKGVDSTLKIQPAKLEDSAVYLCASSLVLQSYEQYFGPGTRLTVT.

The rearrangement uses TRBV29-1 and TRBJ2-7; TRBD2 aligns across 10 bases. Germline values: CDR1 SQVTM, CDR2 ANQGSEA. With 2 bases clipped from V and 2 bases from J, the junction kept 6 bases outside the gene matches. This CDR3 region has 15 residues. CDR3 nucleotides: TGCAGCGTTGAACTAGCGGGAGCGGGACCCTACGAGCAGTACTTC. This encodes CSVELAGAGPYEQYF.

The gene calls are TRBV5-1 and TRBJ2-7; 12 bases line up with TRBD1. In germline, CDR1 is SGHRS, CDR2 YFSETQ. This CDR3 contains 14 residues. V was pared by 4 bases and J by 11 bases, with 10 bases of the junction left unmatched. The DNA of the CDR3 is TGCGCCAGCAGCCCCCCGGGACAGGGGGCTGAGAAGTACTTC. It yields the protein CASSPPGQGAEKYF.

V is TRBV12-3 or TRBV12-4 and J is TRBJ1-3; a weak D match, TRBD1 (5 bases). Trimming cost V 4 bases and J 7 bases, with 8 bases left between them. CDR3 length: 12 amino acids. The CDR3 spells CASSYAGNTIYF. The CDR3 DNA reads as TGTGCCAGCAGTTACGCAGGGAACACCATATATTTT.

V is TRBV7-2 and J is TRBJ2-3, with 9 positions matching TRBD2. Germline V gene data show CDR1 as SGHTA and CDR2 as FQGNSA. Trimming removed 4 bases from V and 1 base from J; junction bases left unmatched: 6. CDR3 length equals 16 residues. CDR3 sequence (DNA): TGTGCCAGCAGCTCCTTGTTAGCGGGGGGCACAGATACGCAGTATTTT. Protein product: CASSSLLAGGTDTQYF.

This clone was found once. This chain joins TRBV10-3 and TRBJ2-7, with a tentative D call TRBD1 (6 bases). Germline V gene data show CDR1 as ENHRY and CDR2 as SYGVKD. The CDR3 consists of 13 residues. V lost 6 bases and J 2 bases, leaving 11 bases between the germline ends. The CDR3 is CAISRGSTYEQYF. The DNA for the CDR3 is TGTGCCATCAGCAGGGGATCTACCTACGAGCAGTACTTC.

With respect to this clone: Within the sample, other DNA sequences also encode this same CDR3. This chain uses TRBV5-1 with TRBJ1-3; D not certain. This CDR3 is 15 amino acids long. V was clipped by 0 bases and J by 1 base, with 8 bases between them. Germline CDR1 is SGHRS and CDR2 is YFSETQ. DNA for the CDR3: TGCGCCAGCAGCTTGGAACCGGGGTCTGGAAACACCATATATTTT. This encodes CASSLEPGSGNTIYF.

V gene TRBV27 combines with J gene TRBJ2-5; D perhaps matches TRBD1 (6 bases). This CDR3 region has 12 residues. The V and J ends lost 8 bases and 4 bases respectively, with 11 bases between them. Per the germline V gene, CDR1 is MNHEY and CDR2 is SMNVEV (reference sequence). CDR3 sequence: CASAGVGETQYF. The CDR3 DNA is TGTGCCAGCGCAGGGGTTGGAGAGACCCAGTACTTC.

The rearrangement links TRBV3-1 (or the pseudogene TRBV3-2) to TRBJ2-7; D gene uncertain. In germline, CDR1 is LGHDT, CDR2 YNNKEL (reference sequence). V was clipped by 2 bases and J by 3 bases, with 2 bases between them. The length of the CDR3 is 11 residues. CDR3 amino acids: CASSQLYEQYF. CDR3 coding DNA: TGTGCCAGCAGCCAACTCTACGAGCAGTACTTC.

This clone came up a few times. The chain carries TRBV5-1 and TRBJ1-5, with D tentatively TRBD1 (6 bases). Trimming left V 4 bases short and J 3 bases short, with 11 bases between. Germline CDR1 SGHRS, CDR2 YFSETQ. This CDR3 has 14 residues. The chain's CDR3 is CASSPDSPNQPQHF. The CDR3 DNA is TGCGCCAGCAGCCCGGACAGCCCCAATCAGCCCCAGCATTTT. The full variable domain, rest sourced from reference TRBV5-1 and TRBJ1-5, is KAGVTQTPRYLIKTRGQQVTLSCSPISGHRSVSWYQQTPGQGLQFLFEYFSETQRNKGNFPGRFSGRQFSNSRSEMNVSTLELGDSALYLCASSPDSPNQPQHFGDGTRLSIL.

This sequence joins TRBV6-1 and TRBJ2-3; 12 nucleotides align to TRBD2. This CDR3 is 17 amino acids long. In germline, CDR1 is MNHNS, CDR2 SASEGT. Trimming took 6 bases from V and 1 from J; bases not matched to a gene: 8. CDR3 nucleotides: TGTGCCAGCAGCGAACGGACTAGCGGGGCCCGCACAGATACGCAGTATTTT. It yields the protein CASSERTSGARTDTQYF.

The chain carries TRBV27 and TRBJ2-2; 7 nucleotides match TRBD1. CDR1 and CDR2 from the germline V gene are MNHEY and SMNVEV (reference sequence). The CDR3 runs to 18 residues. The V segment lost 4 bases and the J segment 1 base; nucleotides outside the gene matches: 12. The CDR3, as DNA: TGTGCCAGCAGTTCTCACTTCCGGGACAGCAAGAACACCGGGGAGCTGTTTTTT. This translates into CASSSHFRDSKNTGELFF.

The chain recombines TRBV18 with TRBJ2-2; 7 positions agree with TRBD1. The trim removed 1 base at V and 4 bases at J, leaving 3 bases unmatched. This CDR3 is built from 15 residues. The germline V gene encodes CDR1 KGHSH and CDR2 LQKENI. CDR3 DNA sequence: TGTGCCAGCTCACCACAGGGGGCTGGCACCGGGGAGCTGTTTTTT. Encoded protein: CASSPQGAGTGELFF.

The DNA for the CDR3 is TGTGCCAGTATGACAGGGAACACTGAAGCTTTCTTT. Translating gives CASMTGNTEAFF. This chain links TRBV19 with TRBJ1-1; D possibly corresponds to TRBD1 (6 bases). This CDR3 has 12 residues. V lost 7 bases to trimming and J lost 1 base, with 7 bases between them. In germline, CDR1 is LNHDA, CDR2 SQIVND (reference sequence). Based on the CDR3 plus reference TRBV19 and TRBJ1-1, the full variable domain is DGGITQSPKYLFRKEGQNVTLSCEQNLNHDAMYWYRQDPGQGLRLIYYSQIVNDFQKGDIAEGYSVSREKKESFPLTVTSAQKNPTAFYLCASMTGNTEAFFGQGTRLTVV.

J is TRBJ1-1 and V is TRBV19; 9 positions agree with TRBD1. The CDR3 contains 16 residues. Germline CDR1 and CDR2: LNHDA and SQIVND (reference sequence). The V gene end was trimmed by 4 bases and the J gene end by 4 bases; junction bases not matched to a gene: 10. In DNA, the CDR3 is TGTGCCAGTAGTACCCCAGGGACAGGGATAGGCACTGAAGCTTTCTTT. It encodes CASSTPGTGIGTEAFF.

V usage is TRBV11-2 and J usage is TRBJ2-1, with TRBD2 identical over 10 bases. CDR3 length: 19 residues. With 5 bases clipped from V and 1 base from J, the junction kept 14 bases outside the gene matches. Germline V gives CDR1 SGHAT, CDR2 FQNNGV. CDR3 DNA: TGTGCCAGCAGCCCAGAAGGACTAGCGGTTACCCATTCCTACAATGAGCAGTTCTTC. Translating gives CASSPEGLAVTHSYNEQFF.

This clone was seen just once. The chain recombines TRBV7-2 with TRBJ1-5; D is uncertain. Germline values: CDR1 SGHTA, CDR2 FQGNSA. The CDR3 contains 15 residues. Trimming took 0 bases from V and 0 from J, leaving 6 bases between them. In DNA form, the CDR3 reads TGTGCCAGCAGCTTAGCGTCGTATAGCAATCAGCCCCAGCATTTT. As protein: CASSLASYSNQPQHF.

This rearrangement joins TRBV27 to TRBJ2-4; D unclear. CDR1 and CDR2 from the germline V gene are MNHEY and SMNVEV (reference sequence). The germline V and J ends were trimmed by 5 bases and 0 bases, with 11 bases remaining between them. The CDR3 is 15 amino acids. CDR3 loop: CASSLTPVAKNIQYF. CDR3 nucleotides: TGTGCCAGCAGTCTCACCCCGGTAGCCAAAAACATTCAGTACTTC.

The V and J genes are TRBV5-1 and TRBJ1-4; TRBD1 matches 10 bases. V shed 3 bases, J shed 6 bases, and the junction held 5 bases outside the gene matches. From germline, CDR1 is SGHRS and CDR2 YFSETQ. The CDR3 runs to 15 residues. The CDR3 bases are TGCGCCAGCAGCTCGACCGGGACAGGGGATGAAAAACTGTTTTTT. Amino acids: CASSSTGTGDEKLFF.

The gene calls are TRBV5-1 and TRBJ2-1, with 10 bases matching TRBD2. Germline loops: CDR1 SGHRS, CDR2 YFSETQ. The CDR3 is made up of 18 amino acids. Unmatched junction bases numbered 16, after V lost 5 bases and J lost 5 bases. CDR3 in amino acids: CASSFSGRYLLRHNEQFF. CDR3 coding DNA: TGCGCCAGCAGTTTTAGCGGGAGGTACCTCTTAAGGCACAATGAGCAGTTCTTC.

V gene TRBV19 combines with J gene TRBJ1-2; D ambiguous. Germline V gives CDR1 LNHDA, CDR2 SQIVND (reference sequence). CDR3 length: 15 residues. V lost 4 bases and J lost 1, with 13 bases in between. The CDR3 sequence is CASSTLTPINYGYTF. The DNA for the CDR3 is TGTGCCAGTAGTACCCTAACCCCCATTAACTATGGCTACACCTTC. Filled out from reference TRBV19 and TRBJ1-2, the complete variable domain reads DGGITQSPKYLFRKEGQNVTLSCEQNLNHDAMYWYRQDPGQGLRLIYYSQIVNDFQKGDIAEGYSVSREKKESFPLTVTSAQKNPTAFYLCASSTLTPINYGYTFGSGTRLTVV.

The chain combines TRBV25-1 with TRBJ1-4; a weak D match, TRBD1 (5 bases). CDR3 length: 16 amino acids. The V gene's germline CDR1 is MGHDK and CDR2 SYGVNS. V lost 5 bases and J 0 bases, leaving 13 bases between the germline ends. The CDR3 DNA reads as TGTGCCAGCAGTACTACTTCAGGGTCAACTAATGAAAAACTGTTTTTT. It codes for CASSTTSGSTNEKLFF.

This clone is a singleton in its sample. The gene calls are TRBV19 and TRBJ1-4, with a possible D match to TRBD1 (5 bases). Germline CDR1 and CDR2: LNHDA and SQIVND (reference sequence). Trimming removed 3 bases from V and 4 bases from J, with 12 bases in between. The CDR3 extends over 15 amino acids. CDR3 region: CASSIQGGLNEKLFF. The DNA for the CDR3 is TGTGCCAGTAGTATTCAGGGAGGCCTTAATGAAAAACTGTTTTTT.